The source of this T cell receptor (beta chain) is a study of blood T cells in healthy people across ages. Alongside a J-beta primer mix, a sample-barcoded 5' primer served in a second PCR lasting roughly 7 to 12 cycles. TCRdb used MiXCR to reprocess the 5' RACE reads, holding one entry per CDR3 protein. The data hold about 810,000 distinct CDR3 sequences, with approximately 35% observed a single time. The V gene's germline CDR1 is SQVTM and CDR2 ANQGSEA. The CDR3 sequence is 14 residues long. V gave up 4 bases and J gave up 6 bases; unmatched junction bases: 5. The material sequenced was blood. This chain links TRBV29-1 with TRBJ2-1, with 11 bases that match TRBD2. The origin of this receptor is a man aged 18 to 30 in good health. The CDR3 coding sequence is TGCAGCGTTGTCCCCGGGACTAGCGGCAATGAGCAGTTCTTC. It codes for CSVVPGTSGNEQFF.